This T cell receptor (beta chain) was captured in a study of post-analysis software for immune sequencing data. As concerns this clonotype: Its antigen is undetermined.

Study-wide results and caveats: In multiple sclerosis, normalized Chao1 diversity was significantly below that of controls. Those samples that were prepared in the same batch co-clustered strongly by F measure. With TRBV5-6, TRBV5-1 and TRBV20-1 included, about five TRBV segments were more frequent in patients than in controls.

The CDR3 extends over 14 amino acids. With 1 base clipped from V and 8 bases from J, the junction kept 4 bases outside the gene matches. Looked up from germline, CDR1 is SEHNR and CDR2 is FQNEAQ (reference sequence). Each TCR beta cDNA library carried unique molecular identifiers. A single record per CDR3 protein comes from TCRdb applying MiXCR to the PCR reads. The sample contains approximately 660,000 distinct CDR3 sequences, about 60% of which appear only once. The chain joins TRBV7-9 to TRBJ2-1; 8 bases are a match to TRBD2. The specimen was blood. This TCR came from a girl aged 2-15 years with multiple sclerosis. Written as DNA, the CDR3 is TGTGCCAGCAGCTTAGTGTGGCGGGAGGATGAGCAGTTCTTC. Translated: CASSLVWREDEQFF.